This paragraph covers one T cell receptor (beta chain) sequence. The antigen is undetermined. Some clones are missing from TCRdb's copy, which holds only in-frame ones; the method was immunoSEQ multiplex PCR. The repertoire holds 200,000 or so clones, with more than 80% as singletons. The source of the sample is a study of cytomegalovirus exposure and HLA in healthy donors. These donors were members of the 120-subject validation cohort, a group separate from the approximately 670-subject first cohort. General study points: Many donors shared some public TCRs, even though most TCR sequences were rare. The study recorded 150 to 200 TCR beta chains that were cytomegalovirus-associated. As was reported, the classifier diagnosed cytomegalovirus status with high specificity and sensitivity.

Sample: PBMCs. This clonotype originated in a man aged 18 to 29 in good health and CMV-seropositive.

This CDR3 is CASSRDSYNEQFF. The CDR3 nucleotides are TGTGCCAGTAGTAGGGACAGTTACAATGAGCAGTTCTTC. V gene TRBV19 combines with J gene TRBJ2-1, with 7 bases that match TRBD1. The CDR3 contains 13 residues. Germline V CDR1 and CDR2: LNHDA, SQIVND (reference sequence). J lost 4 bases, V lost 4 bases, and 1 base had no gene match.